Detailed here is one T cell receptor (beta chain). It lacks a known antigen. Base-call qualities are not available, and no considerably larger clone is one nucleotide away. A MiSeq instrument was used for deep resolution sequencing, which targeted depths ranging from 1 in 1 million up to 1 in 200,000 T cells, with coverage averaging 10x for each clonotype. TCR beta libraries were generated with the immunoSEQ hsTCRB Kit. The source study handled its data this way. ImmunoSEQ Data Assistant and ImmunoSEQ Analyzer were used for data analysis, and V, D and J genes were assigned according to IMGT definitions. Clonality, which ranges from 0 to 1, was calculated by subtracting the normalized Shannon entropy of productive rearrangement frequencies from one. Public clonotype analysis was restricted to overrepresented clonotypes comprising at least 0.05% of each patient's repertoire. Roughly 12 age-matched healthy donor repertoires from immuneACCESS were used as controls for clonality. Held by TCRdb, this immuneACCESS table contains in-frame sequences only and omits some clones. Under half of the omission traces to an unresolved V gene where checked; the cause of the rest is unknown. V and J calls and clone size come straight from that table; D and trimming were deduced from the DNA. Counted in this sample were some 130,000 clones; roughly 88% of them appeared once. About 2.1% of the sample is held by the ten biggest clonotypes.

The time point label, read with the paper, signifies: around 25 months on ibrutinib. For TCR beta library preparation, approximately 1.8 micrograms of genomic DNA was extracted from cryopreserved PBMCs. Longitudinal blood samples from CLL patients on ibrutinib monotherapy underwent high-throughput TCR beta sequencing. The patients took part in an open-label, single-center phase 2 trial of ibrutinib monotherapy. V is trimmed back by 7 bases and J by 8 bases, and the junction contains 8 bases that no gene match accounts for. The CDR1 and CDR2 encoded by the germline V gene are SGDLS and YYNGEE. The CDR3, cysteine through phenylalanine, is 15 amino acids long. The read is trimmed to its CDR3 DNA, 45 bases read in frame from base 1. The data stem from a study of cytotoxic CD8 clonotypes in ibrutinib-treated CLL (dated by TCRdb to the early 2020s). Background on the whole study: In this cohort, around 15 patients were treatment-naive and under 13 were relapsed/refractory, while some 17 had unmutated IGHV. Cryopreserved peripheral blood mononuclear cells were collected before treatment, at response, and at either disease progression or sustained remission. Every remission and progressive disease sample was obtained while ibrutinib was still being received by the patients. Longitudinal samples were available for about 30% of the roughly 86 trial participants. Samples at response were collected after a median of 12 months of treatment, with a range of roughly 6 to 40 months. Partial responses were observed in 24 patients and complete responses in 2; after a median follow-up of 68 months, remission was maintained in 15 or so patients and progression was observed in around twelve. An average of about 250,000 productive templates and 94,082 productive rearrangements was obtained per sample. Findings and caveats that apply to the study as a whole: Public clonotypes were rare and either shrank or stayed stable during treatment, and the rise in clonality at ibrutinib response reflected expansion of private clonotypes. Lymph node repertoires were not examined, and the timing of sampling was not matched between patients in sustained remission and those whose disease progressed. Baseline clonality exceeded that of age-matched healthy donors and correlated strongly with circulating CD8+ T-cell counts. An increase in clonality was observed at ibrutinib response, with clonality remaining stable during sustained remission and falling back toward baseline at progression.

The sequence was collected from a human donor with chronic lymphocytic leukemia. The rearranged segments are TRBV9 and TRBJ2-1, with TRBD2 identical over 14 junction bases. The sample here was PBMCs, taken after 24 months of ibrutinib treatment. The CDR3 corresponds to CASATGTSGRDEQFF. The nucleotide sequence reads as follows: TGTGCCAGCGCCACCGGGACTAGCGGGAGAGATGAGCAGTTCTTC.